The 26 T cell receptor beta chains listed next were all sequenced from one sample in a study of T cell responses to AZD1222 COVID-19 vaccine. Only in-frame clones appear in the TCRdb table, and some are missing; sequencing was by immunoSEQ multiplex PCR. This sample has 100,000 to 150,000 clones; about nine tenths occur once, and the top ten carry 15% to 20%. Sequences were derived from peripheral blood, sampled on day 0 of MenACWY control vaccination. These receptors were obtained from an adult in good health.

The chain links TRBV19 to TRBJ1-3; 8 nucleotides align to TRBD1. This CDR3 comprises 15 residues. Germline values: CDR1 LNHDA, CDR2 SQIVND (reference sequence). V shed 2 bases, J shed 3 bases, and the junction held 3 bases outside the gene matches. As DNA, the CDR3 is TGTGCCAGTAGTATATCCGGGACAGGTGGAAACACCATATATTTT. It codes for CASSISGTGGNTIYF.

This chain connects TRBV27 to TRBJ2-7, with D hard to call. CDR3 length: 14 residues. Germline loops: CDR1 MNHEY, CDR2 SMNVEV (reference sequence). The V end lost 6 bases, the J end lost 1 base, and 13 bases lay between the germline ends. The CDR3, as DNA: TGTGCCAGCAGGCCTGACGTTCCGTCCTACGAGCAGTACTTC. The encoded protein is CASRPDVPSYEQYF.

The J gene is TRBJ1-4, the V gene TRBV7-3; perhaps TRBD1 as D (6 bases). The V end lost 1 base, the J end lost 8 bases, and 17 bases lay between the germline ends. This CDR3 comprises 16 residues. Germline-derived CDR1 and CDR2 are SGHTA and FQGTGA. CDR3 sequence reads: CASSLKGRGFGEKLFF. In DNA, the CDR3 is TGTGCCAGCAGCTTAAAGGGTAGGGGGTTCGGAGAAAAACTGTTTTTT.

The rearrangement links TRBV11-2 to TRBJ1-1; 9 bases fit TRBD1. The CDR3 covers 16 residues. V lost 5 bases, J lost 3 bases, and 10 bases stayed unmatched. CDR1 and CDR2 (germline): SGHAT, FQNNGV. The chain's CDR3 is CASSPWTGAGDTEAFF. CDR3 DNA sequence: TGTGCCAGCAGCCCCTGGACAGGGGCAGGGGACACTGAAGCTTTCTTT.

The rearrangement joins TRBV5-4 to TRBJ2-5; D is tentatively TRBD1 or TRBD2 (7 bases each). The CDR3 length is 14 residues. The ends were cut back, 0 bases at V and 5 bases at J, with 11 bases in the middle. CDR1 and CDR2 (germline): SGHNT, YYREEE (reference sequence). The CDR3 is CASSLDRGGETQYF. Here the CDR3 DNA reads TGTGCCAGCAGCTTGGACAGGGGAGGGGAGACCCAGTACTTC.

The V gene is TRBV10-1, the J gene TRBJ2-1; TRBD2 matches at 12 bases. The CDR3 consists of 14 residues. V lost 5 bases, J lost 6 bases, and 2 bases stayed unmatched. The germline CDR1 and CDR2 sequences are WNHNN and SYGVQD (reference sequence). The CDR3, as DNA: TGCGCCAGCAGTATGGGACTAGCGGGCAATGAGCAGTTCTTC. Its translation is CASSMGLAGNEQFF.

The chain links TRBV30 to TRBJ2-7, with TRBD2 as a possible D gene (6 bases). CDR1 is GTSNPN, CDR2 SVGIG, per germline (reference sequence). This CDR3 is built from 14 residues. The ends were cut back, 0 bases at V and 3 bases at J, with 12 bases in the middle. The CDR3 spells CAWSVGRGIYEQYF. The CDR3 DNA reads as TGTGCCTGGAGTGTGGGACGGGGGATCTACGAGCAGTACTTC.

The V gene is TRBV6-5, the J gene TRBJ1-1, with no clear D. Germline CDR1 and CDR2: MNHEY and SVGAGI. The CDR3 covers 10 residues. With 10 bases removed from V and 6 bases from J, the gap between germline ends came to 9 bases. The CDR3 protein is CATMAPEAFF. The CDR3 DNA is TGTGCCACTATGGCACCTGAAGCTTTCTTT.

The chain links TRBV18 to TRBJ1-2; tentative D call: TRBD1 (6 bases). The CDR3 loop spans 13 amino acids. Trimming cost V 6 bases and J 9 bases, with 17 bases left between them. CDR1 and CDR2 from the germline V gene are KGHSH and LQKENI. CDR3 residues: CASSQNRDRSYTF. In nucleotides, the CDR3 is TGTGCCAGCTCTCAAAACAGGGATCGGAGCTACACCTTC.

This clone was found once. The chain has TRBV25-1 and TRBJ2-5; no reliable D call. CDR3 length: 15 residues. The ends were cut back, 3 bases at V and 2 bases at J, with 13 bases in the middle. Germline V lookup: CDR1 MGHDK, CDR2 SYGVNS. Here the CDR3 DNA reads TGTGCCAGCAGTGAGATGTACAGAGATCAAGAGACCCAGTACTTC. Protein: CASSEMYRDQETQYF.

The V and J genes are TRBV5-5 and TRBJ2-7, with D uncertain. The germline gives CDR1 SGHKS, CDR2 YYEKEE (reference sequence). V was pared by 2 bases and J by 4 bases, with 10 bases between. This CDR3 region has 13 residues. The CDR3 DNA is TGTGCCAGCAGCTTTGATGTAGGATACGAGCAGTACTTC. Translation: CASSFDVGYEQYF.

This chain connects TRBV5-6 to TRBJ1-5; tentative D call: TRBD1 (5 bases). Trimming took 3 bases from V and 7 from J, leaving 17 bases between them. This CDR3 region has 15 residues. Germline assignment: CDR1 SGHDT and CDR2 YYEEEE. This CDR3 is CASSWGTALGQPQHF. The CDR3 DNA reads as TGTGCCAGCAGCTGGGGGACCGCTTTAGGGCAGCCCCAGCATTTT.

The chain is built from TRBV4-1 and TRBJ1-5; 10 bases fit TRBD1. The CDR3 consists of 17 residues. The V and J ends lost 4 bases and 12 bases, in that order; junction bases with no gene match: 18. Germline V gene lookup returns CDR1 MGHRA and CDR2 YSYEKL. CDR3: CASSLRRGGTGEGNQHF. DNA for the CDR3: TGCGCCAGCAGCCTCAGGAGGGGTGGGACAGGGGAAGGGAACCAGCATTTT.

The CDR3: CASSVGVTVSGNTIYF. As DNA, the CDR3 is TGTGCCAGCAGCGTAGGAGTAACAGTTTCTGGAAACACCATATATTTT. The rearrangement links TRBV9 to TRBJ1-3, with D unresolved. The CDR3 length is 16 residues. Germline CDR1 is SGDLS and CDR2 is YYNGEE. Trimming took off 0 bases at V and 1 base at J, with 11 bases between the two ends.

V is TRBV5-5 and J is TRBJ1-1; D gene unclear. The CDR3 contains 15 residues. Germline V gives CDR1 SGHKS, CDR2 YYEKEE (reference sequence). V gave up 0 bases and J gave up 3 bases, with 12 bases separating them. This CDR3 is CASSLAAVRYTEAFF. The CDR3 DNA is TGTGCCAGCAGCTTGGCCGCGGTAAGATACACTGAAGCTTTCTTT.

Comment on this clone: Since no conserved phenylalanine or tryptophan closes the CDR3, a read error is the likely cause. The DNA is left out, because the CDR3 cannot be placed on it with certainty; the CDR3 is given as TCRdb lists it. V is TRBV24-1 and J is TRBJ2-7; the table calls TRBD1, which could not be checked here. The CDR3 length is 12 residues, termini included. The V gene's germline CDR1 is KGHDR and CDR2 SFDVKD. CDR3 sequence: CATSVGGTGPTI.

This rearrangement joins TRBV27 to TRBJ2-2, with D possibly matching TRBD1 (5 bases). The germline gives CDR1 MNHEY, CDR2 SMNVEV (reference sequence). Trimming left V 4 bases short and J 6 bases short, with 9 bases between. The CDR3 contains 13 residues. This CDR3 reads CASSSQGPGELFF. As DNA, the CDR3 is TGTGCCAGCAGTTCCCAGGGCCCCGGGGAGCTGTTTTTT.

The rearrangement joins TRBV19 to TRBJ2-6; D remains ambiguous. The CDR3 runs 15 residues. Trimming pared 7 bases from V and 0 bases from J, leaving 10 bases between. Germline-derived CDR1 and CDR2 are LNHDA and SQIVND (reference sequence). CDR3 bases: TGTGCCAGTATCGGCGGATACTCTGGGGCCAACGTCCTGACTTTC. It is translated as CASIGGYSGANVLTF.

This sequence joins TRBV11-2 and TRBJ1-2; D gene unclear. V dropped 7 bases and J dropped 4 bases, with 19 bases sitting between them. The CDR3 covers 15 residues. Germline CDR1 reads SGHAT; CDR2 reads FQNNGV. CDR3 DNA: TGTGCCAGCACCCCATCGGGAGGGTCAGGCTATGGCTACACCTTC. Translating it yields CASTPSGGSGYGYTF.

The chain is built from TRBV28 and TRBJ1-1, with a weak D call TRBD1 (5 bases). CDR1 is MDHEN and CDR2 is SYDVKM in the germline V gene. V lost 7 bases, J lost 3 bases, and 18 bases lay in between. This CDR3 is 15 amino acids long. The CDR3 protein is CASILGGAGDTEAFF. The DNA of the CDR3 is TGTGCCAGCATCCTAGGAGGGGCCGGGGACACTGAAGCTTTCTTT.

The chain couples TRBV5-6 to TRBJ1-2; D is uncertain. Germline-derived CDR1 and CDR2 are SGHDT and YYEEEE. The V end was cut by 4 bases, the J end by 4 bases, with 11 bases between. This CDR3 spans 13 amino acids. The CDR3 bases are TGTGCCAGCAGCCCCCGACAAGGCTATGGCTACACCTTC. Amino acid sequence: CASSPRQGYGYTF.

CDR3 sequence: CASRRDRGNNYGYTF. For the CDR3, the DNA is TGTGCCAGCAGGCGAGACAGGGGGAACAACTATGGCTACACCTTC. The chain carries TRBV2 and TRBJ1-2, with 9 positions matching TRBD1. Germline V gene sequence: CDR1 SNHLY, CDR2 FYNNEI. The CDR3 extends over 15 amino acids. V lost 6 bases and J lost 2; bases outside the gene matches: 7.

The chain recombines TRBV6-5 with TRBJ1-5; D gene uncertain. The germline V gene has CDR1 MNHEY and CDR2 SVGAGI. The CDR3 sequence is 11 residues long. V was pared by 6 bases and J by 8 bases, with 8 bases between. CDR3 amino acids: CASSRVEPQHF. The CDR3 DNA reads as TGTGCCAGCAGCCGGGTAGAGCCCCAGCATTTT.

V gene TRBV6-5 combines with J gene TRBJ1-1, with a possible D match to TRBD1 (5 bases). Germline V gives CDR1 MNHEY, CDR2 SVGAGI. CDR3 size: 13 residues. Trimming left V 6 bases short and J 5 bases short, with 13 bases between. CDR3 sequence (DNA): TGTGCCAGCAGCGTAGGCCGGGGGACTGAAGCTTTCTTT. It encodes CASSVGRGTEAFF.

This clone was recorded only once. The CDR3 is CASSLRSSGRAKETQYF. Here the CDR3 DNA reads TGTGCCAGCAGCTTACGATCTAGCGGGAGGGCAAAAGAGACCCAGTACTTC. The chain recombines TRBV7-3 with TRBJ2-5, with 12 bases identical to TRBD2. The CDR3 contains 17 residues. The V segment lost 2 bases and the J segment 3 bases; nucleotides outside the gene matches: 7. Germline-derived CDR1 and CDR2 are SGHTA and FQGTGA.

The chain links TRBV2 to TRBJ1-1; D is unresolved. Germline V lookup: CDR1 SNHLY, CDR2 FYNNEI. Trimming stripped 6 bases from V and 10 bases from J, with 12 bases between. The CDR3 contains 11 residues. The CDR3 nucleotides are TGTGCCAGCAGCCAAGACTGGGGAGCTTTCTTT. Its protein is CASSQDWGAFF.